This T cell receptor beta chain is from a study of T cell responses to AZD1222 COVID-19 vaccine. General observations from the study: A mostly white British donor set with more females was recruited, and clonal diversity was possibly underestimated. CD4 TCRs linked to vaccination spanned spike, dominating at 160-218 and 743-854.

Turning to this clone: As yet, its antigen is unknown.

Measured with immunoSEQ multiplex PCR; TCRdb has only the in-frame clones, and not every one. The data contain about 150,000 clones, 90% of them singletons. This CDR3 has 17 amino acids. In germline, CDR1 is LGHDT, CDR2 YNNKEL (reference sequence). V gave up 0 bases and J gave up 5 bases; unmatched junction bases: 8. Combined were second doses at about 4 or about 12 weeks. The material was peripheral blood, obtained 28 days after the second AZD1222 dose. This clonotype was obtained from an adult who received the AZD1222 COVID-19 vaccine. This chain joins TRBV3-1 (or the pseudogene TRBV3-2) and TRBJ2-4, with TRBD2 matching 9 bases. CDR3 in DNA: TGTGCCAGCAGCCAAGATCTCGCGGGAGGGTTAGAAAACATTCAGTACTTC. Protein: CASSQDLAGGLENIQYF.